This T cell receptor beta chain was found in a study of T cell responses to AZD1222 COVID-19 vaccine. About the research overall: Second-dose groups at about 4 or about 12 weeks were pooled.

The protocol was immunoSEQ multiplex PCR, while the TCRdb copy is restricted to in-frame clones and leaves out a portion. This sample has roughly 110,000 clones, with roughly 90% found just once. Study outcomes and limitations: AZD1222 recipients seropositive at baseline numbered only six or seven.

Worth noting for this clone: Its antigen is unknown.

This CDR3 has 15 amino acids. Germline loops: CDR1 MNHEY, CDR2 SVGEGT. With 4 bases clipped from V and 3 bases from J, the junction kept 4 bases outside the gene matches. This chain connects TRBV6-2 or TRBV6-3 to TRBJ1-4; 8 bases line up with TRBD1. This receptor was identified in an adult in good health. The material was peripheral blood, obtained on day 0 of AZD1222 vaccination. The CDR3 DNA sequence: TGTGCCAGCAGTTCAGGGGGCGCGGCTAATGAAAAACTGTTTTTT. Amino acid sequence: CASSSGGAANEKLFF.